This T cell receptor (beta chain) was captured in a study of blood T cell repertoires in COVID-19. Study-wide background: Acute and convalescent COVID-19 samples came from the United States, Italy and Spain. From T cells, B-cell-depleted T cells, or PBMCs came the material, which was cDNA or gDNA.

In the authors' workflow: Scientists estimated how many nucleated cells there were by amplifying reference gene primers. Sequenced by immunoSEQ multiplex PCR; TCRdb stores in-frame clones only, minus some. That table supplies the V and J calls and clone size; D and trimming were determined from the DNA. Of some 150,000 clones listed, around 81% are singletons. The V end lost 1 base, the J end lost 8 bases, and 11 bases lay between the germline ends. Germline CDR1 LGHDT, CDR2 YNNKEL (reference sequence). The CDR3 consists of 13 residues. The receptor was isolated from a human donor with acute or convalescent COVID-19. The donor label of this sample is uncertain. The gene calls are TRBV3-1 (or the pseudogene TRBV3-2) and TRBJ1-2; tentative D call: TRBD1 (5 bases). Source material: peripheral blood. CDR3 coding DNA: TGTGCCAGCAGCCAAGGCAGGGAAGGCGGCTACACCTTC. Protein: CASSQGREGGYTF.